A single TCR beta chain is shown here with its context. V dropped 6 bases and J dropped 1 base, with 10 bases sitting between them. CDR3 length: 14 amino acids. Germline V gene sequence: CDR1 SNHLY, CDR2 FYNNEI. The sample originates from a study of PD-L1 blockade in urothelial cancer. Turning to the study itself: The patients' atezolizumab therapy, 1,200 mg intravenously every 3 weeks, started at some point between 2014 and 2016. T cells numbered a median of 141,255 in the blood samples.

Data came from immunoSEQ multiplex PCR; TCRdb stores just in-frame clones and leaves some out. The sample shows about 20,000 clones, around 88% of them seen only once. Patients were living with locally advanced or metastatic urothelial carcinoma. Sequenced here: PBMCs, sampled around atezolizumab (anti-PD-L1) treatment. The chain employs TRBV2 and TRBJ1-5, with D perhaps TRBD1 (5 bases). This sequence was found in a man aged 45-60 years with urothelial cancer. The CDR3 is CASSADSSNQPQHF. CDR3 coding DNA: TGTGCCAGCAGCGCAGACAGCAGCAATCAGCCCCAGCATTTT. Supplemented by reference TRBV2 and TRBJ1-5, the full variable domain reads EPEVTQTPSHQVTQMGQEVILRCVPISNHLYFYWYRQILGQKVEFLVSFYNNEISEKSEIFDDQFSVERPDGSNFTLKIRSTKLEDSAMYFCASSADSSNQPQHFGDGTRLSIL.